This record looks at one T cell receptor beta chain sequence and its context. The data were obtained in a study of blood T cell repertoires in COVID-19. Study overall: Nucleic acid was either cDNA or gDNA, and it came from T cells, B-cell-depleted T cells, or PBMCs.

Germline values: CDR1 LGHNA, CDR2 YSLEER. This CDR3 has 14 amino acids. The germline V and J ends were trimmed by 0 bases and 0 bases, with 3 bases remaining between them. Clones were sequenced by immunoSEQ multiplex PCR, and TCRdb holds only the in-frame ones, with some missing. The data show 140,000 to 150,000 clones, 87% seen once. Sequencing used peripheral blood. The V and J genes are TRBV4-3 and TRBJ2-4, with D unclear. The TCR was taken from a woman between 50 and 59 years old with active or convalescent COVID-19. CDR3 protein: CASSQDIAKNIQYF. CDR3 coding DNA: TGCGCCAGCAGCCAAGATATAGCCAAAAACATTCAGTACTTC.